The clone carrying this TCR beta chain was recorded many times. The data derive from a study of T cells in Graves' hyperthyroidism and ophthalmopathy. Amplification of TCR beta CDR3 regions was performed using RNA transcripts as template. TCR CDR3 underwent first-round RT-PCR with the HTBI primer set. One entry per CDR3 protein results from TCRdb running MiXCR on the multiplex PCR reads. The repertoire holds about 290,000 distinct CDR3 sequences, with roughly 15% as singletons. Diagnosis of hyperthyroidism was new in patients aged 18 to 65, and its duration was under 2 months. V was trimmed by 4 bases and J by 5 bases, leaving 11 bases between them. Germline V CDR1 and CDR2: MNHEY, SVGEGT. The CDR3 contains 13 residues.

The rearrangement links TRBV6-2 or TRBV6-3 to TRBJ2-5; weak D call: TRBD1 (7 bases). This clonotype was obtained from a woman aged 25 to 39 with Graves' hyperthyroidism that later progressed to Graves' ophthalmopathy. Source material: blood. The CDR3 DNA sequence: TGTGCCAGCAGTTCAGGGGGGTACGAGACCCAGTACTTC. As protein: CASSSGGYETQYF.